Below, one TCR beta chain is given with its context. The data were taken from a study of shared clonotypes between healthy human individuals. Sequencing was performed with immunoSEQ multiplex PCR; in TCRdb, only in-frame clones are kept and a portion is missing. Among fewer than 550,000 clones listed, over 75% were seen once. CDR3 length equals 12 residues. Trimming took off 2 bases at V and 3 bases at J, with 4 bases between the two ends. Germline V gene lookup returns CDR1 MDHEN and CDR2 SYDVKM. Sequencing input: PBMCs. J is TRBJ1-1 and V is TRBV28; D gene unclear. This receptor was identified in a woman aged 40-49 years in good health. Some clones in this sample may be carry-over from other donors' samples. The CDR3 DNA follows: TGTGCCAGCAGTTTAGCGGACACTGAAGCTTTCTTT. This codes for CASSLADTEAFF.